The T cell receptor (beta chain) under discussion was sequenced for a study of T cells in Graves' hyperthyroidism and ophthalmopathy. What was amplified from RNA transcripts were TCR beta CDR3 regions. The HTBI primer set served for first-round RT-PCR of the TCR CDR3. TCRdb independently ran MiXCR on the multiplex PCR reads; one entry per CDR3 protein. The sample lists roughly 180,000 distinct CDR3 sequences, approximately 17% occurring once. The CDR3 runs to 12 residues. With 6 bases removed from V and 13 bases from J, the gap between germline ends came to 15 bases. The V gene's germline CDR1 is MNHEY and CDR2 SMNVEV (reference sequence). This clonotype was detected only a few times.

Sequenced material: blood. V and J are TRBV27 and TRBJ2-2; D possibly corresponds to TRBD2 (5 bases). The sequence was collected from a woman aged 50 to 60 with Graves' hyperthyroidism. The CDR3 here is CASRNQRVGLFF. DNA of the CDR3: TGTGCCAGCAGGAACCAGAGGGTTGGGCTGTTTTTT.